This TCR beta chain was captured by sequencing in a study of T cell responses to AZD1222 COVID-19 vaccine. Profiling relied on immunoSEQ multiplex PCR, and the TCRdb table lists in-frame clones only, not all of them. The sample consists of 150,000 to 190,000 clones, 90% of them appearing once. Trimming shortened V by 5 bases and J by 4 bases, and 13 bases separated the two germline ends. The CDR3 totals 14 residues. Germline CDR1 and CDR2: SGHAT and FQDESV (reference sequence). Sequences were derived from peripheral blood, sampled on day 0 of AZD1222 vaccination. The rearrangement joins TRBV11-1 to TRBJ2-3, with a weak D call TRBD1 (5 bases). The sequence was obtained from an adult in good health. The CDR3 nucleotides read TGTGCCAGCAGCCCCTTAGGGGTTGCAGATACGCAGTATTTT. Translating gives CASSPLGVADTQYF.